This entry lists 14 T cell receptor beta chains sequenced from one sample in a study of response to subunit inactivated influenza vaccine. Via MiXCR, TCRdb re-called the RT-PCR reads, giving one row per CDR3 protein. The table includes 500,000 to 600,000 distinct CDR3 sequences, 14% detected once. The material was PBMCs from blood, obtained 12 days after vaccination. All receptors come from a man aged 50 to 59 who received an inactivated influenza vaccine.

Notes on this clonotype: A much bigger clone sits one base away, suggesting this may be a read error. V usage is TRBV5-1 and J usage is TRBJ2-6, with unresolved D. From germline, CDR1 is SGHRS and CDR2 YFSETQ. This CDR3 has 17 amino acids. V was cut by 7 bases and J by 0 bases, with 17 bases left in between. Here the CDR3 reads CASGITDSLSGANVLTF. Written as DNA, the CDR3 is TGCGCCAGCGGCATTACTGACTCTCTCTCTGGGGCCAACGTCCTGACTTTC.

This clonotype was detected only a few times. V usage is TRBV28 and J usage is TRBJ1-1; possible D gene TRBD1, 5 bases. This CDR3 contains 13 residues. Germline CDR1 reads MDHEN; CDR2 reads SYDVKM. V lost 7 bases and J lost 0, with 9 bases in between. The CDR3: CASNGDLNTEAFF. CDR3 DNA: TGTGCCAGCAATGGGGACCTGAACACTGAAGCTTTCTTT.

This clonotype was seen ten or more times. The genes are TRBV4-3 and TRBJ1-4; 11 bases fit TRBD1. This CDR3 spans 17 amino acids. Unmatched junction bases numbered 11, after V lost 4 bases and J lost 7 bases. Germline V gene lookup returns CDR1 LGHNA and CDR2 YSLEER. The CDR3 DNA follows: TGCGCCAGCAGCCCAGCAATCCCGGGACAGGGGGGTGAAAAACTGTTTTTT. This gives the protein CASSPAIPGQGGEKLFF.

This clonotype was seen more than once but under ten times. This chain connects TRBV5-1 to TRBJ2-6, with D perhaps matching TRBD1 or TRBD2 (6 bases each). This CDR3 region has 16 residues. Germline CDR1 reads SGHRS; CDR2 reads YFSETQ. Trimming took 0 bases from V and 0 from J, leaving 7 bases between them. CDR3 in DNA: TGCGCCAGCAGCTTGGAGGGGGGCTCTGGGGCCAACGTCCTGACTTTC. Protein sequence: CASSLEGGSGANVLTF. Complete variable domain (other parts from reference TRBV5-1 and TRBJ2-6): KAGVTQTPRYLIKTRGQQVTLSCSPISGHRSVSWYQQTPGQGLQFLFEYFSETQRNKGNFPGRFSGRQFSNSRSEMNVSTLELGDSALYLCASSLEGGSGANVLTFGAGSRLTVL.

This clonotype was recorded many times. The gene calls are TRBV7-3 and TRBJ2-7; D is tentatively TRBD1 or TRBD2 (5 bases each). The CDR3 runs to 13 residues. CDR1 and CDR2 from the germline V gene are SGHTA and FQGTGA. V was trimmed by 5 bases and J by 5 bases, leaving 13 bases between them. The CDR3 nucleotides read TGTGCCAGCAGCGCAGGCAGGGACCACGAGCAGTACTTC. It translates to CASSAGRDHEQYF.

This chain joins TRBV18 and TRBJ2-2; 8 bases fit TRBD2. V shed 2 bases and J 3 bases; nucleotides not matched to a gene: 8. The CDR3 length is 17 residues. Germline CDR1 and CDR2: KGHSH and LQKENI. The chain's CDR3 is CASSPTIGGAYTGELFF. The DNA for the CDR3 is TGTGCCAGCTCACCAACAATCGGGGGGGCCTACACCGGGGAGCTGTTTTTT.

In its sample, this clonotype was seen a few times. The V call is TRBV19, the J call TRBJ2-5; the D is unclear. The germline V gene encodes CDR1 LNHDA and CDR2 SQIVND (reference sequence). The length of the CDR3 is 17 residues. V shed 5 bases and J shed 2 bases, with 21 bases lying between them. The CDR3 DNA sequence: TGTGCCAGTAGTTTAATAGGGTCTGGGTATGTACAAGAGACCCAGTACTTC. This encodes CASSLIGSGYVQETQYF.

The rearrangement links TRBV20-1 to TRBJ2-7; D is unclear. V was shortened by 6 bases and J by 3 bases, with 18 bases between the two germline ends. The length of the CDR3 is 14 residues. In germline, CDR1 is DFQATT, CDR2 SNEGSKA (reference sequence). DNA of the CDR3: TGCAGTGCCATCTACCTCCGCGGATACTACGAGCAGTACTTC. Translating gives CSAIYLRGYYEQYF.

The rearrangement joins TRBV5-8 to TRBJ2-3; 10 bases map to TRBD2. The germline V gene encodes CDR1 SGHTS and CDR2 YDEGEE. There are 16 residues in the CDR3. V dropped 4 bases and J dropped 2; count of bases not matched to a gene: 7. The CDR3 region is CASSDTTSGDTDTQYF. CDR3 in DNA: TGTGCCAGCAGCGACACTACTAGCGGGGACACAGATACGCAGTATTTT.

This clonotype was seen a few times. The gene calls are TRBV9 and TRBJ2-2; D is undetermined. Germline V lookup: CDR1 SGDLS, CDR2 YYNGEE. Trimming removed 0 bases at V and 8 bases at J, with 5 bases between. The CDR3 sequence is 12 residues long. DNA of the CDR3: TGTGCCAGCAGCGTAGATGGGGGGGAGCTGTTTTTT. It translates to CASSVDGGELFF.

This clonotype was detected only a few times. The gene calls are TRBV2 and TRBJ1-6; 9 nucleotides align to TRBD1. V lost 7 bases and J lost 7; bases outside the gene matches: 8. The CDR3 loop spans 15 amino acids. Germline V lookup: CDR1 SNHLY, CDR2 FYNNEI. Written as DNA, the CDR3 is TGTGCCAGCAACCGACAGGGGGGGATCAATTCACCCCTCCACTTT. This gives the protein CASNRQGGINSPLHF.

The rearrangement joins TRBV3-1 to TRBJ1-6; D is ambiguous. In germline, CDR1 is LGHDT, CDR2 YNNKEL (reference sequence). Between the trimmed V and J ends, which lost 0 bases and 5 bases, there was a span of 8 bases. There are 15 residues in the CDR3. DNA for the CDR3: TGTGCCAGCAGCCAAGATTGGACGGATAATTCACCCCTCCACTTT. It encodes CASSQDWTDNSPLHF.

In this sample, this clonotype turned up a few times. The chain is built from TRBV7-9 and TRBJ2-3; D possibly corresponds to TRBD2 (6 bases). Trimming cost V 1 base and J 5 bases, with 13 bases left between them. CDR1 is SEHNR, CDR2 FQNEAQ, per germline (reference sequence). The CDR3 is made up of 15 amino acids. In DNA, the CDR3 is TGTGCCAGCAGCTTAGGGTTGATCGGGAGAGATACGCAGTATTTT. Its translation is CASSLGLIGRDTQYF.

The chain joins TRBV24-1 to TRBJ2-3; unclear D gene. V was cut by 3 bases and J by 6 bases, with 6 bases left in between. The CDR3 runs to 12 residues. Germline V gene data show CDR1 as KGHDR and CDR2 as SFDVKD. The CDR3 DNA follows: TGTGCCACCAGTGATCTGAGGGATACGCAGTATTTT. Its protein is CATSDLRDTQYF.